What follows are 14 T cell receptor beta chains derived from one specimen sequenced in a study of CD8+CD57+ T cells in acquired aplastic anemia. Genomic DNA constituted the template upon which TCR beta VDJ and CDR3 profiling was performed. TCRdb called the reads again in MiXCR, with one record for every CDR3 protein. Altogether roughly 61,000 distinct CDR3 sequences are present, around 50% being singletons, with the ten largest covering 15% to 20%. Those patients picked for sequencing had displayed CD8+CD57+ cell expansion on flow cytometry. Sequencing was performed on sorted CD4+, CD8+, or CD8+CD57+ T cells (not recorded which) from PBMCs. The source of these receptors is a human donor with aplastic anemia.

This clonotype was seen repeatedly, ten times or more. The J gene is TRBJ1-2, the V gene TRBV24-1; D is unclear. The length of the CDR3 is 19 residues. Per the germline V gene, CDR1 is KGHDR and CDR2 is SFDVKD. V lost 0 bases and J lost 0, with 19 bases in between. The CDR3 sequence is CATSDLHLGLNRPNYGYTF. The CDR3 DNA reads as TGTGCCACCAGTGATTTGCACCTAGGGCTGAATCGCCCTAACTATGGCTACACCTTC.

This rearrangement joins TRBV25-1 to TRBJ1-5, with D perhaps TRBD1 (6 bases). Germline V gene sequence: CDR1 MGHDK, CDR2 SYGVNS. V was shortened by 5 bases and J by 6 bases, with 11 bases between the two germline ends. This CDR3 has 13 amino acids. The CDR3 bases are TGTGCCAGCAGTAACACAGGGTTTCAGCCCCAGCATTTT. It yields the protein CASSNTGFQPQHF.

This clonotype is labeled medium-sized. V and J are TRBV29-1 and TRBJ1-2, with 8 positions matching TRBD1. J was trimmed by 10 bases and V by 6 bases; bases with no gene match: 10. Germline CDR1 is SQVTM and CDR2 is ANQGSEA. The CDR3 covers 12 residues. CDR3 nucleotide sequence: TGCAGCGTCCCAGGGGGCGAAGGTTTCTACACCTTC. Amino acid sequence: CSVPGGEGFYTF.

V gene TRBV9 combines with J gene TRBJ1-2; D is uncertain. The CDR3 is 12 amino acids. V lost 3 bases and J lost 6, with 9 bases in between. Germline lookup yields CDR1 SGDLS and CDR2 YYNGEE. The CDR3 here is CASSDGGDGYTF. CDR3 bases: TGTGCCAGCAGCGATGGAGGCGATGGCTACACCTTC.

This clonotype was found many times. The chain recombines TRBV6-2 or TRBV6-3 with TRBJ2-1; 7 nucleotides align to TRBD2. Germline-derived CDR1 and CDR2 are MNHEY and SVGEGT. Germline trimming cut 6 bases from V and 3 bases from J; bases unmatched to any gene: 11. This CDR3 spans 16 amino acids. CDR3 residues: CASSTSPGTNYNEQFF. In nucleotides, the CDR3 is TGTGCCAGCAGCACCTCCCCGGGGACTAACTACAATGAGCAGTTCTTC.

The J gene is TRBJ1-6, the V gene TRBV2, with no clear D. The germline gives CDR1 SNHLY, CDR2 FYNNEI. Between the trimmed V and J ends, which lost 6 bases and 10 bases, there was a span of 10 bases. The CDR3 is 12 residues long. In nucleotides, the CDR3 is TGTGCCAGCAGCTTCGGTCGGTCACCCCTCCACTTT. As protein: CASSFGRSPLHF.

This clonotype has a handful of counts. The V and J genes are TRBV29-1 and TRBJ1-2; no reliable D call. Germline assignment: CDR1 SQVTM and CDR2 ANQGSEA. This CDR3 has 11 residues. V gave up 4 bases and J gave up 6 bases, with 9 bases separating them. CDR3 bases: TGCAGCGTTGGGACGAGTAATGGCTACACCTTC. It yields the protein CSVGTSNGYTF.

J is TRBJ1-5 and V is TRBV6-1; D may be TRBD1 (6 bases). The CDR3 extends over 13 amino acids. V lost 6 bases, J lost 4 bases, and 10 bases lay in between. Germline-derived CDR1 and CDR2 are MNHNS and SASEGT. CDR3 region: CASSGQQNQPQHF. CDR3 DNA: TGTGCCAGCAGCGGACAGCAGAATCAGCCCCAGCATTTT.

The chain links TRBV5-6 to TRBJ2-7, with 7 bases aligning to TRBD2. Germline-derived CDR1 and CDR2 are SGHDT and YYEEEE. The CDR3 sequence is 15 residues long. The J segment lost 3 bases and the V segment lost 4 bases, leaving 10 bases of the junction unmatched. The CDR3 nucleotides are TGTGCCAGCAGCGAAGCAGCGGGGTCAGGCTACGAGCAGTACGTC. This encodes CASSEAAGSGYEQYV.

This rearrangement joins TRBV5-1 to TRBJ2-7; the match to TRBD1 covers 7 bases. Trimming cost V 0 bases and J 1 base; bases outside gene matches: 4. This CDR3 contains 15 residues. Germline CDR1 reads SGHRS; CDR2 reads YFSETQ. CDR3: CASSLGQGISYEQYF. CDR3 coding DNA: TGCGCCAGCAGCTTGGGACAGGGTATATCCTACGAGCAGTACTTC.

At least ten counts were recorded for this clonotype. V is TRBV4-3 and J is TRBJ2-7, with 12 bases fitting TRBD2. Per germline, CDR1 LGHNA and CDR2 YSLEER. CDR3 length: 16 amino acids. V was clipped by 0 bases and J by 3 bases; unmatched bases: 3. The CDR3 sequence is CASSQDSTSGGYEQYF. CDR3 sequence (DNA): TGCGCCAGCAGCCAAGATTCGACTAGCGGGGGCTACGAGCAGTACTTC.

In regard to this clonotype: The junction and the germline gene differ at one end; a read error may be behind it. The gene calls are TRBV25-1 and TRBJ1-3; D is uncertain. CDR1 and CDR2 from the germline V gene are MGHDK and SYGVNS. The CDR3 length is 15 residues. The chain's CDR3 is CASSDYSNSGNTIYF. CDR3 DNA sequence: TGTGCCAGCAGTGATTACAGTAACTCTGGCAACACCATATATTTT.

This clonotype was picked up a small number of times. CDR3 loop: CASSSYIDQPQHF. CDR3 DNA: TGTGCCAGCAGTTCCTATATCGATCAGCCCCAGCATTTT. The rearrangement uses TRBV28 and TRBJ1-5; D uncertain. V was shortened by 4 bases and J by 5 bases, with 9 bases between the two germline ends. CDR1 is MDHEN, CDR2 SYDVKM, per germline. The CDR3 has 13 amino acids.

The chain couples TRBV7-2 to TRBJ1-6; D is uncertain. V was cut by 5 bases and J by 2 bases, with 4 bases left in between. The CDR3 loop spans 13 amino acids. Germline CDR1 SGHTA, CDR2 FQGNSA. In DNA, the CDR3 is TGTGCCAGCAGCCTAACCTATAATTCACCCCTCCACTTT. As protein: CASSLTYNSPLHF.